The 27 T cell receptor beta chains below were found in one sample sequenced in a study of response to subunit inactivated influenza vaccine (dated by TCRdb to between 2017 and 2018). To prepare the library, RT-PCR was applied. Instrument on record: Illumina HiSeq 2500. Using fastp trimming at Q25 and MiXCR clonotype assembly, TCRdb reanalyzed the public sequencing data and kept in-frame beta chains. One record per CDR3 amino acid sequence lists the most common genes and DNA. The sample table lists more than 450,000 distinct CDR3 sequences, 11% of them with a count of one. The ten biggest clones cover approximately 11% of the sample. These same data were also listed under a study on T cells expressing NK-cell markers. As that second study puts it: TCR beta cDNA libraries were made by 5'RACE template switching that added a universal primer site and unique molecular identifiers.

The specimen was PBMCs from blood, collected on the day of vaccination. The receptors stem from a man aged 50 to 59 who received an inactivated influenza vaccine. Donor details come from another sample of the same person, matched by shared clones.

This clonotype was observed a handful of times. The chain links TRBV20-1 to TRBJ1-2; D remains ambiguous. This CDR3 region has 13 residues. Germline CDR1 DFQATT, CDR2 SNEGSKA (reference sequence). Trimming stripped 1 base from V and 7 bases from J, with 13 bases between. As DNA, the CDR3 is TGCAGTGCTAGAGGGTCGGGTGTCCTTGGCTACACCTTC. Its protein product is CSARGSGVLGYTF.

This rearrangement joins TRBV7-2 to TRBJ2-2; TRBD1 agrees at 10 bases. Germline V CDR1 and CDR2: SGHTA, FQGNSA. The ends lost 1 base at V and 3 bases at J; junction bases unmatched: 5. The CDR3 length is 17 residues. This chain's CDR3 is CASSLGRDRGYTGELFF. The CDR3 nucleotides are TGTGCCAGCAGCTTAGGCCGGGACAGGGGATACACCGGGGAGCTGTTTTTT.

The chain has TRBV3-1 and TRBJ2-7, with a tentative D call TRBD1 (6 bases). V was pared by 5 bases and J by 7 bases, with 9 bases between. Germline CDR1 reads LGHDT; CDR2 reads YNNKEL (reference sequence). The CDR3 is 11 residues long. The CDR3 loop reads CASSNQGEQYF. CDR3 sequence (DNA): TGTGCCAGCAGCAACCAGGGGGAGCAGTACTTC.

This chain uses TRBV4-3 with TRBJ2-1; D might be TRBD2 (5 bases). The V end lost 4 bases, the J end lost 5 bases, and 15 bases lay between the germline ends. Germline CDR1 and CDR2: LGHNA and YSLEER. There are 15 residues in the CDR3. CDR3 sequence reads: CASSLEAGQNNEQFF. The DNA of the CDR3 is TGCGCCAGCAGCCTTGAGGCGGGCCAAAACAATGAGCAGTTCTTC.

The sample holds a few counts of this clonotype. The V and J genes are TRBV18 and TRBJ1-1; possibly TRBD1 for D (6 bases). Germline CDR1 is KGHSH and CDR2 is LQKENI. The CDR3 is made up of 15 amino acids. The V end lost 0 bases, the J end lost 1 base, and 9 bases lay between the germline ends. DNA of the CDR3: TGTGCCAGCTCACCACCGGGGGGGGCGAACACTGAAGCTTTCTTT. This gives the protein CASSPPGGANTEAFF.

Here the CDR3 reads CSARDSLAGRKETQYF. Written as DNA, the CDR3 is TGCAGTGCTAGAGATTCCCTAGCGGGGAGAAAAGAGACCCAGTACTTC. The genes are TRBV20-1 and TRBJ2-5; TRBD2 agrees at 9 bases. Germline V gene lookup returns CDR1 DFQATT and CDR2 SNEGSKA (reference sequence). This CDR3 region has 16 residues. The junction had 8 bases not matched to a gene; V was cut back by 0 bases and J by 3 bases.

There are a few counts of this clonotype. The V and J genes are TRBV6-1 and TRBJ2-3; D perhaps matches TRBD2 (6 bases). The CDR3 spans 14 residues. Germline CDR1 and CDR2: MNHNS and SASEGT. Trimming removed 4 bases at V and 1 base at J, with 9 bases between. The CDR3 DNA follows: TGTGCCAGCAGTGGGGACTGGGGCACAGATACGCAGTATTTT. It encodes CASSGDWGTDTQYF.

The chain uses TRBV6-5 and TRBJ2-4, with D perhaps matching TRBD2 (6 bases). The V gene lost 0 bases and the J gene lost 3 bases, with 18 bases spanning the gap. The CDR3 sequence is 18 residues long. Per germline, CDR1 MNHEY and CDR2 SVGAGI. The CDR3 sequence is CASSYSPAPTAGKNIQYF. CDR3 coding DNA: TGTGCCAGCAGTTACTCACCCGCCCCGACAGCGGGCAAAAACATTCAGTACTTC.

This clonotype was picked up a small number of times. The chain uses TRBV6-2 or TRBV6-3 and TRBJ2-5; D not resolved. This CDR3 has 14 residues. The V and J ends lost 7 bases and 4 bases respectively, with 16 bases between them. Germline V gives CDR1 MNHEY, CDR2 SVGEGT. The CDR3 is CASISGLPRETQYF. The CDR3 DNA reads TGTGCCAGCATAAGTGGCCTCCCCCGAGAGACCCAGTACTTC.

This clonotype turned up a few times. For the CDR3, the DNA is TGCAGTGCCCCAGGGAGGGGGAGCTATACGCAGTATTTT. It specifies CSAPGRGSYTQYF. V gene TRBV20-1 combines with J gene TRBJ2-3, with D maybe TRBD2 (7 bases). The germline V gene encodes CDR1 DFQATT and CDR2 SNEGSKA (reference sequence). The CDR3 has 13 amino acids. V lost 6 bases and J lost 7, with 17 bases in between.

The J gene is TRBJ2-3, the V gene TRBV20-1; 12 nucleotides agree with TRBD2. Germline trimming cut 1 base from V and 7 bases from J; bases unmatched to any gene: 6. CDR1 DFQATT and CDR2 SNEGSKA come from the germline V gene (reference sequence). The CDR3 spans 15 residues. The CDR3 spells CSARGGLAGTHTQYF. DNA for the CDR3: TGCAGTGCTAGAGGTGGACTAGCGGGGACACATACGCAGTATTTT.

In its sample, this clonotype was seen many times. The chain combines TRBV28 with TRBJ2-2; 10 nucleotides align to TRBD2. Germline V gene data show CDR1 as MDHEN and CDR2 as SYDVKM. V shed 6 bases, J shed 5 bases, and the junction held 9 bases outside the gene matches. The CDR3 totals 16 residues. CDR3 in amino acids: CASSPDLAGATGELFF. The CDR3 coding sequence is TGTGCCAGCAGCCCTGATCTAGCGGGGGCAACCGGGGAGCTGTTTTTT.

Worth noting for this clonotype: A much larger clone differs from this one at a single base, so this may be a read error. This rearrangement joins TRBV20-1 to TRBJ2-2; D gene ambiguous. Germline CDR1 reads DFQATT; CDR2 reads SNEGSKA (reference sequence). Trimming stripped 3 bases from V and 1 base from J, with 12 bases between. This CDR3 comprises 15 residues. DNA of the CDR3: TGCAGTGCTAGGGTTTCTGGGATGAACACCGGGGAGCTGTTTTTT. Protein sequence: CSARVSGMNTGELFF.

This clonotype occurred a few times. This CDR3 reads CASSQTGLAGEYEQYF. The CDR3 coding sequence is TGTGCCAGCAGCCAAACCGGACTAGCGGGCGAATACGAGCAGTACTTC. This chain links TRBV28 with TRBJ2-7, with TRBD2 matching over 11 bases. In germline, CDR1 is MDHEN, CDR2 SYDVKM. With 6 bases clipped from V and 4 bases from J, the junction kept 11 bases outside the gene matches. The CDR3 is 16 residues long.

The genes are TRBV12-3 or TRBV12-4 and TRBJ1-2, with TRBD1 identical over 7 bases. The CDR3 loop spans 13 amino acids. The V and J ends lost 6 bases and 4 bases, in that order; junction bases with no gene match: 5. The CDR3 spells CASSLQGIYGYTF. The CDR3 DNA is TGTGCCAGCAGCCTACAGGGGATCTATGGCTACACCTTC.

The CDR3 here is CSVEERDAYEQYF. In DNA form, the CDR3 reads TGCAGCGTTGAGGAGCGGGACGCCTACGAGCAGTACTTC. This chain connects TRBV29-1 to TRBJ2-7, with TRBD2 matching 7 bases. Germline V gives CDR1 SQVTM, CDR2 ANQGSEA. The CDR3 extends over 13 amino acids. V dropped 3 bases and J dropped 2; count of bases not matched to a gene: 4.

The rearrangement uses TRBV5-1 and TRBJ2-3; 14 bases map to TRBD2. With 3 bases clipped from V and 5 bases from J, the junction kept 8 bases outside the gene matches. The CDR3 extends over 17 amino acids. Germline loops: CDR1 SGHRS, CDR2 YFSETQ. CDR3 sequence reads: CASSWTGLAGGIDTQYF. The CDR3 nucleotides are TGCGCCAGCAGCTGGACCGGACTAGCGGGAGGAATAGATACGCAGTATTTT.

A remark on this clonotype: Given a much more abundant clone one base away, this may be a read error. CDR3 sequence reads: CASSTTRDPNYEQYF. For the CDR3, the DNA is TGTGCCAGCAGCACTACACGGGACCCCAATTACGAGCAGTACTTC. The chain links TRBV7-9 to TRBJ2-7, with D perhaps matching TRBD1 or TRBD2 (5 bases each). The V end lost 5 bases, the J end lost 4 bases, and 18 bases lay between the germline ends. This CDR3 spans 15 amino acids. CDR1 SEHNR and CDR2 FQNEAQ come from the germline V gene (reference sequence).

In its sample, this clonotype was seen many times. The gene calls are TRBV20-1 and TRBJ2-7; D could derive from TRBD1 or TRBD2 (6 bases each). The V and J ends lost 6 bases and 3 bases respectively, with 18 bases between them. CDR1 is DFQATT and CDR2 is SNEGSKA in the germline V gene (reference sequence). This CDR3 comprises 14 residues. CDR3 protein: CSAQKVGGRYEQYF. CDR3 coding DNA: TGCAGTGCCCAAAAAGTCGGGGGCCGCTACGAGCAGTACTTC.

This clonotype has only a few counts. CDR3 loop: CASCPFTSCNEQFF. The CDR3 DNA sequence: TGTGCCAGCTGTCCATTTACAAGTTGCAATGAGCAGTTCTTC. The gene calls are TRBV9 and TRBJ2-1; D is unresolved. Looked up from germline, CDR1 is SGDLS and CDR2 is YYNGEE. Trimming left V 7 bases short and J 6 bases short, with 17 bases between. The CDR3 extends over 14 amino acids.

The sample holds many counts of this clonotype. The genes are TRBV6-2 or TRBV6-3 and TRBJ2-5; D is uncertain. The germline V and J ends were trimmed by 1 base and 0 bases, with 3 bases remaining between them. The CDR3 runs to 13 residues. The V gene's germline CDR1 is MNHEY and CDR2 SVGEGT. CDR3 DNA sequence: TGTGCCAGCAGTTACTTCAACCAAGAGACCCAGTACTTC. This gives the protein CASSYFNQETQYF.

V and J are TRBV6-1 and TRBJ2-1; 9 nucleotides align to TRBD2. Germline V gene sequence: CDR1 MNHNS, CDR2 SASEGT. CDR3 length equals 16 residues. Trimming cost V 9 bases and J 0 bases; bases outside gene matches: 9. The CDR3 coding sequence is TGTGCCAGTAAGAGGGCGGGGGGGAGCTCCTACAATGAGCAGTTCTTC. It specifies CASKRAGGSSYNEQFF.

The sample holds many counts of this clonotype. CDR3 nucleotide sequence: TGCGCCAGCAGCCATCCCGACCTGCTAGGAGAGACCCAGTACTTC. It encodes CASSHPDLLGETQYF. The chain combines TRBV4-1 with TRBJ2-5; D remains ambiguous. This CDR3 has 15 residues. Trimming removed 3 bases at V and 4 bases at J, with 15 bases between. Looked up from germline, CDR1 is MGHRA and CDR2 is YSYEKL.

This clonotype was observed a handful of times. The V call is TRBV5-1, the J call TRBJ2-1; D is possibly TRBD1 (6 bases). CDR3 length: 14 residues. The ends were cut back, 0 bases at V and 8 bases at J, with 12 bases in the middle. Looked up from germline, CDR1 is SGHRS and CDR2 is YFSETQ. The DNA for the CDR3 is TGCGCCAGCAGCTTGGATCTGGGGGCCTATGAGCAGTTCTTC. It encodes CASSLDLGAYEQFF.

The chain employs TRBV6-5 and TRBJ1-4; D uncertain. CDR3 length: 14 residues. CDR1 is MNHEY and CDR2 is SVGAGI in the germline V gene. Trimming took 2 bases from V and 8 from J, leaving 12 bases between them. CDR3 in DNA: TGTGCCAGCAGTTACGGGCCGGTTCCGGAAAAACTGTTTTTT. This translates into CASSYGPVPEKLFF.

In the case of this clonotype: An end of the junction differs from the germline gene, which may be a read error. This chain links TRBV6-2 or TRBV6-3 with TRBJ2-7; 8 bases agree with TRBD1. CDR3 size: 14 residues. In germline, CDR1 is MNHEY, CDR2 SVGEGT. DNA of the CDR3: TGTGCCTGCAGGCGGCAGGGGGCGTCTCTCGAGCAGTACTTC. Its protein product is CACRRQGASLEQYF.

This clonotype occurred many times. This sequence joins TRBV7-2 and TRBJ1-2; 8 bases align to TRBD1. The CDR3 is 13 amino acids. Germline-derived CDR1 and CDR2 are SGHTA and FQGNSA. V dropped 4 bases and J dropped 8; count of bases not matched to a gene: 6. CDR3: CASSWAGGRGYTF. Here the CDR3 DNA reads TGTGCCAGCAGCTGGGCAGGGGGCAGAGGCTACACCTTC.